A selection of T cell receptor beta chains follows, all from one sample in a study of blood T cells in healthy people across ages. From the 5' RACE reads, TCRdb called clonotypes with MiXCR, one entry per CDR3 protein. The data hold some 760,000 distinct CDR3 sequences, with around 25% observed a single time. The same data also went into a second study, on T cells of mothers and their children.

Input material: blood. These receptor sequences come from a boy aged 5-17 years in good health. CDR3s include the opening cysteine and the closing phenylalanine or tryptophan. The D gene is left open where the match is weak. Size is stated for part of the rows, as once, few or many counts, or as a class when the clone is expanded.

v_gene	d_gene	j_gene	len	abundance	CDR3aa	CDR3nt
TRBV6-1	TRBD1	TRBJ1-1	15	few	CASSEGDSLNTEAFF	TGTGCCAGCAGTGAAGGGGACAGCTTGAACACTGAAGCTTTCTTT
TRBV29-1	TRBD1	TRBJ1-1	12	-	CSVARAGGFAFF	TGCAGCGTAGCCAGGGCAGGGGGCTTTGCTTTCTTT
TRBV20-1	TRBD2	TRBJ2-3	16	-	CSPWGAGGPSTDTQYF	TGCAGTCCCTGGGGAGCGGGAGGACCCTCCACAGATACGCAGTATTTT
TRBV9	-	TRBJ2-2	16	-	CASSAEGTPNTGELFF	TGTGCCAGCAGCGCCGAGGGGACACCGAACACCGGGGAGCTGTTTTTT
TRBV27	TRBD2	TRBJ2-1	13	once	CASGTSGSNEQFF	TGTGCCAGCGGGACTAGCGGGAGCAATGAGCAGTTCTTC
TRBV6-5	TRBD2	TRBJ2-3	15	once	CASSYIAGGVDTQYF	TGTGCCAGCAGTTACATAGCGGGGGGTGTGGATACGCAGTATTTT
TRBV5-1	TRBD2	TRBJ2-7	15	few	CASSLAAGFGYEQYF	TGCGCCAGCAGCTTGGCAGCGGGATTCGGCTACGAGCAGTACTTC
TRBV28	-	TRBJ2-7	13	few	CASSLSLLYEQYF	TGTGCCAGCAGTTTAAGTCTGCTCTACGAGCAGTACTTC
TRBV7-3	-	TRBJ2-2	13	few	CASSLWAGGELFF	TGTGCCAGCAGCTTATGGGCAGGCGGGGAGCTGTTTTTT
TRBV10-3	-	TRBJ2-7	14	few	CAISEADQSYEQYF	TGTGCCATCAGCGAAGCTGACCAATCCTACGAGCAGTACTTC
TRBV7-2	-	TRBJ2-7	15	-	CASSWWTQGKDEQYF	TGTGCCAGCAGCTGGTGGACACAGGGTAAGGACGAGCAGTACTTC
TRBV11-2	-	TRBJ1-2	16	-	CASSLLAPGLNYGYTF	TGTGCCAGCAGCTTACTCGCCCCAGGGCTGAACTATGGCTACACCTTC
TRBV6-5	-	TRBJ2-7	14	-	CASSHRAVFYEQYF	TGTGCCAGCAGTCACAGGGCCGTTTTCTACGAGCAGTACTTC
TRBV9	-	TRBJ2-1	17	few	CASSVEGTNWVSNEQFF	TGTGCCAGCAGCGTAGAAGGTACAAACTGGGTTAGTAATGAGCAGTTCTTC
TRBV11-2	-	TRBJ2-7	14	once	CASSIGSGSYEQYF	TGTGCCAGCAGTATAGGGTCGGGCTCCTACGAGCAGTACTTC
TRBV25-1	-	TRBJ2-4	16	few	CASSESEASGKNIQYF	TGTGCCAGCAGTGAATCGGAGGCGTCTGGCAAAAACATTCAGTACTTC
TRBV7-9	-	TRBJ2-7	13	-	CASSRQDTYEQYF	TGTGCCAGCAGCCGACAGGACACCTACGAGCAGTACTTC
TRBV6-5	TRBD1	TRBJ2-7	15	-	CASRIIQGSAYEQYF	TGTGCCAGCAGAATAATACAGGGGAGTGCCTACGAGCAGTACTTC
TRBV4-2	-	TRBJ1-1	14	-	CASSQRTVNTEAFF	TGTGCCAGCAGCCAGCGGACAGTGAACACTGAAGCTTTCTTT
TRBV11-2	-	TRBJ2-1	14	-	CASGLNPRYNEQLF	TGTGCCAGCGGCTTAAACCCGAGATACAATGAGCAGCTCTTC
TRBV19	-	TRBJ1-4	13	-	CASSRGFFEELFF	TGTGCCAGTAGTCGGGGGTTCTTTGAAGAACTGTTTTTT
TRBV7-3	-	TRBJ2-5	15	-	CASSLGHSVQETQYF	TGTGCCAGCAGCTTAGGTCATAGCGTCCAAGAGACCCAGTACTTC
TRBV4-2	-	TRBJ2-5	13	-	CASSQVSKETQYF	TGTGCCAGCAGCCAAGTATCAAAAGAGACCCAGTACTTC
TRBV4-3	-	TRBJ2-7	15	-	CASSQEPGGAYEQYF	TGCGCCAGCAGCCAGGAACCAGGGGGGGCCTACGAGCAGTACTTC
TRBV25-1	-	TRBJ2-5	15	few	CASSEGSRIQETQYF	TGTGCCAGCAGTGAAGGGAGTCGGATCCAAGAGACCCAGTACTTC
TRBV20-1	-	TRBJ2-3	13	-	CSARDGSTDTQYF	TGCAGTGCACGGGACGGAAGCACAGATACGCAGTATTTT
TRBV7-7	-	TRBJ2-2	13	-	CASSDTGTGELFF	TGTGCTAGCAGCGATACAGGGACCGGGGAGCTGTTTTTT